The clone carrying this TCR beta chain has a handful of counts. Its antigen is as yet unknown. TCRdb's copy holds only in-frame clones and misses some; the assay was immunoSEQ multiplex PCR. The profile shows roughly 49,000 clones, 87% of them singletons. This entry comes from a study of T cell responses to AZD1222 COVID-19 vaccine. Study results and limitations: Once two AZD1222 doses were given, Spike-specific TCR breadth and depth went up. Seropositivity was recorded at baseline in only a handful of AZD1222 recipients. In a largely white British group with more females than males, clonal diversity was possibly underestimated.

Second doses at about 4 or about 12 weeks were pooled. V lost 1 base and J 3 bases, leaving 8 bases between the germline ends. CDR1 and CDR2 from the germline V gene are SGHRS and YFSETQ. The CDR3 extends over 13 amino acids. V gene TRBV5-1 combines with J gene TRBJ2-7, with D maybe TRBD1 (5 bases). This receptor was taken from an adult who received the AZD1222 COVID-19 vaccine. Material: peripheral blood, obtained 28 days after the second AZD1222 dose. DNA for the CDR3: TGCGCCAGCAGCTTGCCAGGGCTCTACGAGCAGTACTTC. Translation: CASSLPGLYEQYF. The complete variable domain, with remaining parts taken from reference TRBV5-1 and TRBJ2-7, reads KAGVTQTPRYLIKTRGQQVTLSCSPISGHRSVSWYQQTPGQGLQFLFEYFSETQRNKGNFPGRFSGRQFSNSRSEMNVSTLELGDSALYLCASSLPGLYEQYFGPGTRLTVT.